Reported below is one T cell receptor (beta chain). Using immunoSEQ multiplex PCR, the repertoire was profiled, and TCRdb retains in-frame clones only, with some absent. The sample includes approximately 170,000 clones, 88% of them seen just once. V gave up 3 bases and J gave up 4 bases, with 9 bases separating them. Germline loops: CDR1 MDHEN, CDR2 SYDVKM. The CDR3 covers 13 residues. The data were taken from a study of lymphopenia after photon versus proton radiotherapy. The sample here was peripheral blood, taken from a patient treated with photon-based radiotherapy. This receptor was obtained from a man in his fifties or sixties with gastric cancer. The genes are TRBV28 and TRBJ1-2; D is uncertain. The CDR3 DNA is TGTGCCAGCAGTTTTCTCCCAGCCTATGGCTACACCTTC. Translated, it gives CASSFLPAYGYTF.